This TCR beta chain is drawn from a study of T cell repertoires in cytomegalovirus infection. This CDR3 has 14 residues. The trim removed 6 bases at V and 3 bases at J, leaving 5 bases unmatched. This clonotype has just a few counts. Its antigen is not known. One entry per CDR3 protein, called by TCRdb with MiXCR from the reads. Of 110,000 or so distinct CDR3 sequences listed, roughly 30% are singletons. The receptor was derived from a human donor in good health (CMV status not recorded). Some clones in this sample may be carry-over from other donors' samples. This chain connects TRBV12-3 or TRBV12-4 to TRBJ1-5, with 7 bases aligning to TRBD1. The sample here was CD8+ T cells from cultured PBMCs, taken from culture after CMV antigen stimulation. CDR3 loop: CASSRGQVNQPQHF. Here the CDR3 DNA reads TGTGCCAGCAGCCGAGGACAGGTCAATCAGCCCCAGCATTTT.